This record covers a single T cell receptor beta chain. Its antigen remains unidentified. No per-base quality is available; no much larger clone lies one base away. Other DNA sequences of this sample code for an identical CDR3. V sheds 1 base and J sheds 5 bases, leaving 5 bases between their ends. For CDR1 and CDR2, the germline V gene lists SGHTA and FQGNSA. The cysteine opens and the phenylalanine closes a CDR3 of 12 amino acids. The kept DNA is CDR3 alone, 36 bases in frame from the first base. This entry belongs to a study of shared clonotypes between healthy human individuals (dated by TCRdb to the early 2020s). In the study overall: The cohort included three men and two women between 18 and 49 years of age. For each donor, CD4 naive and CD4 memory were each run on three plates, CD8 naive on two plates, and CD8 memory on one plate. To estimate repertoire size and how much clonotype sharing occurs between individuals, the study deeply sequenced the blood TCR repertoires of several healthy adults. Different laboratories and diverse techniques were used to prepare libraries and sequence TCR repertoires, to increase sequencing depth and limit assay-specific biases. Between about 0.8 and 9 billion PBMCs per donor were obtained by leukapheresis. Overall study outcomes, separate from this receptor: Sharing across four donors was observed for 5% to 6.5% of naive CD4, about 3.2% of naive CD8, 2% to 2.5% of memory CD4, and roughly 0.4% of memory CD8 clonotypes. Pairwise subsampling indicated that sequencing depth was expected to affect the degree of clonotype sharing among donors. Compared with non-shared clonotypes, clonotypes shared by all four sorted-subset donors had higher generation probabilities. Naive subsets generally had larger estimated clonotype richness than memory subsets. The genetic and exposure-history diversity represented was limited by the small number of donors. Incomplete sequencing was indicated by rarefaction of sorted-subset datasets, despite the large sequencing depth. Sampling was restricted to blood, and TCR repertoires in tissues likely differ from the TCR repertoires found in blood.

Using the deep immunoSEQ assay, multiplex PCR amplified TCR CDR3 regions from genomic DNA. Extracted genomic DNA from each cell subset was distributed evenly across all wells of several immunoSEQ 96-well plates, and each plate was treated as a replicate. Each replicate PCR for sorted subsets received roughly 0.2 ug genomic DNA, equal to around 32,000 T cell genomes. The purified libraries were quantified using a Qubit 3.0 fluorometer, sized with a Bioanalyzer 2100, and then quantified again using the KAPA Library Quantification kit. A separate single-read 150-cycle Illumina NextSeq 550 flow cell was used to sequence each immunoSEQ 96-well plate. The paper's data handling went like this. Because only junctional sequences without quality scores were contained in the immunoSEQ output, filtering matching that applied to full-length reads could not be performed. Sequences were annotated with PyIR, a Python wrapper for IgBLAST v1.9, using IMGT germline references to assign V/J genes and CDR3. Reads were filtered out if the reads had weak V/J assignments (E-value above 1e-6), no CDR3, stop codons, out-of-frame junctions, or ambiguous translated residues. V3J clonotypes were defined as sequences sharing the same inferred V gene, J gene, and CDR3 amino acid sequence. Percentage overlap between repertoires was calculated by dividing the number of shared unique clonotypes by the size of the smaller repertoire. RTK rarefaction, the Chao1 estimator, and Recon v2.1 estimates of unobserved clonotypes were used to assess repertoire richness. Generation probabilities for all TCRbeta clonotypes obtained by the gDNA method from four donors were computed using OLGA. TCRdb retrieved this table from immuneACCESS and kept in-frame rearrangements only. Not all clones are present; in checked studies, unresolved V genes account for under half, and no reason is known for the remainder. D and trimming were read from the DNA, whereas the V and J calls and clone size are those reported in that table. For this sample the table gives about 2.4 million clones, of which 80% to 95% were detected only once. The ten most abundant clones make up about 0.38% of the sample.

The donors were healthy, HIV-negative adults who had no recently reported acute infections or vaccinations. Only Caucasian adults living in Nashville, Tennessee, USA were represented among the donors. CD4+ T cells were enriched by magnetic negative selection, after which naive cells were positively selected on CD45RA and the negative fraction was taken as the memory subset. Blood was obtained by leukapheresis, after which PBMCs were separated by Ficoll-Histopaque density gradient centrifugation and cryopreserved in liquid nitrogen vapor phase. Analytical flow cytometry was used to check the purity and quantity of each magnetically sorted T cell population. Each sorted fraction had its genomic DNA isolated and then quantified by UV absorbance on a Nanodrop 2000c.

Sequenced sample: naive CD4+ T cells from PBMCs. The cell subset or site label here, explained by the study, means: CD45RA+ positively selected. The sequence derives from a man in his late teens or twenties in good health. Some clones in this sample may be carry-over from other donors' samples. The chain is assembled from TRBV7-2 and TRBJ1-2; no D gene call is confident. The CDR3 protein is CASSLDGYGYTF. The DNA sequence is TGTGCCAGCAGCTTAGACGGGTATGGCTACACCTTC.